This T cell receptor beta chain comes out of a study of T cell repertoires in cytomegalovirus infection. A note on this clonotype: Its target is unknown.

The CDR3 totals 15 residues. CDR1 is KGHDR, CDR2 SFDVKD, per germline. Trimming took off 3 bases at V and 0 bases at J, with 10 bases between the two ends. TCRdb processed the reads anew with MiXCR; each CDR3 protein has one entry. The top ten clones hold 43% of a sample with about 470,000 distinct CDR3 sequences, about two fifths of them seen once. The chain has TRBV24-1 and TRBJ2-5, with D possibly TRBD1 on 5 matching bases. Sequenced here: cultured PBMCs, sampled from culture after CMV antigen stimulation. The source of this sequence is a human donor in good health (CMV status not recorded). Some clones in this sample may be carry-over from other donors' samples. As DNA, the CDR3 is TGTGCCACCAGTGATAAATCGGACAACCAAGAGACCCAGTACTTC. This encodes CATSDKSDNQETQYF.